This TCR beta chain stems from a study of neoadjuvant anti-PD-1 for oral cavity cancer. Assay: immunoSEQ multiplex PCR; the TCRdb copy retains only in-frame clones and omits some. This table has about 37,000 clones, more than 35% appearing once. Germline V gene lookup returns CDR1 MNHNY and CDR2 SVGAGI (reference sequence). The ends were cut back, 3 bases at V and 4 bases at J, with 6 bases in the middle. This CDR3 has 13 amino acids. The study, taken as a whole, reports: Pretreatment Treg/Th17 ratio correlated inversely with post-treatment tumor clonality. With a few patients per group, TCR findings need larger cohorts.

Time point in this sample: after neoadjuvant nivolumab, at surgical resection. A word on this clone: Its cognate antigen is unknown.

This TCR came from a person aged 35 to 85 with oral cavity squamous cell carcinoma. The material sequenced was tumor tissue, taken after nivolumab (anti-PD-1) treatment. The chain recombines TRBV6-6 with TRBJ2-2; D not certain. The CDR3 loop reads CASSYGITGELFF. The CDR3 DNA is TGTGCCAGCAGTTATGGGATCACCGGGGAGCTGTTTTTT.